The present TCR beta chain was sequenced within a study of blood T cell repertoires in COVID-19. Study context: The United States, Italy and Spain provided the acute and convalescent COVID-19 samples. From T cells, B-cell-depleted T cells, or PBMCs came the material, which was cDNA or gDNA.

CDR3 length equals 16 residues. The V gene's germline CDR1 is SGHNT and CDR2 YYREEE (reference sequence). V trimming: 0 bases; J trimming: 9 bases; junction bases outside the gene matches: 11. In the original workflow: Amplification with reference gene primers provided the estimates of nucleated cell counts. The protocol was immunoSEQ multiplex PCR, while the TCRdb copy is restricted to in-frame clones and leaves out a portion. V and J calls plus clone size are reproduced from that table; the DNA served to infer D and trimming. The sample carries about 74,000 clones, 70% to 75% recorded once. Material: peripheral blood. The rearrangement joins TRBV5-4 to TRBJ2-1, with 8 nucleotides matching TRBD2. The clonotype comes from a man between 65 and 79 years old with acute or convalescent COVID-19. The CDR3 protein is CASSLGSGTRSAEQFF. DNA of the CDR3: TGTGCCAGCAGCTTGGGCTCCGGGACTAGAAGTGCTGAGCAGTTCTTC.